This passage covers 28 T cell receptor beta chains from one sample sequenced in a study of radiotherapy plus CTLA-4 blockade in lung cancer. TCRdb keeps only in-frame clones here, not all; method: immunoSEQ multiplex PCR. This sample has 60,000 to 70,000 clones, with 79% found just once. The sequencing used peripheral blood, collected from a patient treated with radiotherapy plus ipilimumab. The receptors come from a human donor with non-small cell lung cancer who had a complete response to radiotherapy plus ipilimumab.

The CDR3 here is CASSRGGNEKLFF. For the CDR3, the DNA is TGTGCCAGCAGCCGGGGGGGAAATGAAAAACTGTTTTTT. The rearrangement links TRBV5-8 to TRBJ1-4, with D possibly TRBD1 on 5 matching bases. Looked up from germline, CDR1 is SGHTS and CDR2 is YDEGEE. The CDR3 runs to 13 residues. Trimming shortened V by 4 bases and J by 5 bases, and 9 bases separated the two germline ends.

The V call is TRBV12-5, the J call TRBJ1-5; 7 bases fit TRBD1. J was trimmed by 6 bases and V by 5 bases; bases with no gene match: 7. The CDR3 spans 14 residues. Per germline, CDR1 LGHNT and CDR2 FRNRAP. The CDR3: CASGPSGGGQPQHF. As DNA, the CDR3 is TGTGCTAGTGGTCCCTCAGGGGGTGGTCAGCCCCAGCATTTT.

The V gene is TRBV7-8, the J gene TRBJ1-5; a possible D gene is TRBD1 (5 bases). V lost 4 bases to trimming and J lost 2 bases, with 12 bases between them. CDR1 and CDR2 from the germline V gene are SGHVS and FQNEAQ. The CDR3 spans 15 residues. CDR3 in DNA: TGTGCCAGCAGCTCCCAAGGGGCAGGCAATCAGCCCCAGCATTTT. This gives the protein CASSSQGAGNQPQHF. The full variable domain, with the rest looked up from reference TRBV7-8 and TRBJ1-5, is GAGVSQSPRYKVAKRGQDVALRCDPISGHVSLFWYQQALGQGPEFLTYFQNEAQLDKSGLPSDRFFAERPEGSVSTLKIQRTQQEDSAVYLCASSSQGAGNQPQHFGDGTRLSIL.

The chain recombines TRBV4-1 with TRBJ2-3; a weak D match, TRBD1 (6 bases). This CDR3 comprises 16 residues. The germline V and J ends were trimmed by 1 base and 2 bases, with 13 bases remaining between them. Germline CDR1 reads MGHRA; CDR2 reads YSYEKL. The CDR3: CASSQAGDQNTDTQYF. As DNA, the CDR3 is TGCGCCAGCAGCCAAGCAGGGGACCAAAACACAGATACGCAGTATTTT.

The chain carries TRBV7-8 and TRBJ1-4; possible D gene TRBD1, 6 bases. With 1 base removed from V and 9 bases from J, the gap between germline ends came to 15 bases. This CDR3 contains 15 residues. The germline gives CDR1 SGHVS, CDR2 FQNEAQ. CDR3: CASSLEAGARQKLFF. The CDR3, as DNA: TGTGCCAGCAGCTTAGAGGCGGGGGCGAGGCAAAAACTGTTTTTT.

The genes are TRBV4-1 and TRBJ1-1; D remains ambiguous. Germline V gene data show CDR1 as MGHRA and CDR2 as YSYEKL. V was clipped by 5 bases and J by 4 bases, with 26 bases between them. This CDR3 contains 18 residues. Written as DNA, the CDR3 is TGCGCCAGCAGCTCACAATCCCAATCGGGTTTTGGTATCACTGAAGCTTTCTTT. It encodes CASSSQSQSGFGITEAFF.

CDR3 bases: TGTGCCAGCAGTTTATCCGGAGGGGAGGGCTACACCTTC. It translates to CASSLSGGEGYTF. The V and J genes are TRBV27 and TRBJ1-2, with D possibly TRBD1 on 5 matching bases. CDR1 is MNHEY and CDR2 is SMNVEV in the germline V gene (reference sequence). Trimming took 0 bases from V and 8 from J, leaving 10 bases between them. This CDR3 is built from 13 residues.

The chain links TRBV6-4 to TRBJ1-1, with 9 positions matching TRBD1. The germline gives CDR1 MRHNA, CDR2 SNTAGT. V dropped 8 bases and J dropped 11; count of bases not matched to a gene: 12. This CDR3 region has 13 residues. The CDR3 protein is CASSPTGTGTAFF. DNA of the CDR3: TGTGCCAGCTCGCCCACGGGGACAGGGACCGCTTTCTTT.

The chain combines TRBV7-8 with TRBJ1-1; 7 nucleotides line up with TRBD1. The CDR3 has 15 amino acids. V shed 5 bases and J 0 bases; nucleotides not matched to a gene: 6. Germline CDR1 and CDR2: SGHVS and FQNEAQ. The CDR3 loop is CASSVRGGMNTEAFF. Written as DNA, the CDR3 is TGTGCCAGCAGCGTCAGGGGGGGGATGAACACTGAAGCTTTCTTT. Full variable domain (outside the CDR3, taken from reference TRBV7-8 and TRBJ1-1): GAGVSQSPRYKVAKRGQDVALRCDPISGHVSLFWYQQALGQGPEFLTYFQNEAQLDKSGLPSDRFFAERPEGSVSTLKIQRTQQEDSAVYLCASSVRGGMNTEAFFGQGTRLTVV.

The chain couples TRBV6-5 to TRBJ1-5, with 7 bases identical to TRBD1. The germline gives CDR1 MNHEY, CDR2 SVGAGI. Trimming removed 2 bases from V and 3 bases from J; junction bases left unmatched: 4. This CDR3 is 15 amino acids long. The CDR3 nucleotides are TGTGCCAGCAGTTACGGCAGGGGGACCAATCAGCCCCAGCATTTT. This gives the protein CASSYGRGTNQPQHF.

This clone was recorded a few times. V usage is TRBV5-1 and J usage is TRBJ1-2; possibly TRBD1 for D (5 bases). This CDR3 spans 15 amino acids. Germline lookup yields CDR1 SGHRS and CDR2 YFSETQ. The V end was cut by 0 bases, the J end by 6 bases, with 15 bases between. Here the CDR3 reads CASSLAETVGDGYTF. The CDR3 bases are TGCGCCAGCAGCTTGGCTGAGACCGTAGGGGATGGCTACACCTTC.

This sequence joins TRBV10-3 and TRBJ2-2, with a tentative D call TRBD2 (6 bases). Trimming stripped 8 bases from V and 1 base from J, with 11 bases between. The CDR3 extends over 14 amino acids. Germline V gives CDR1 ENHRY, CDR2 SYGVKD. As DNA, the CDR3 is TGTGCCATCGCCGGGACTGTGAACACCGGGGAGCTGTTTTTT. This encodes CAIAGTVNTGELFF.

The CDR3 sequence is CASSPDLTGELFF. The CDR3 coding sequence is TGTGCCAGCAGCCCCGACCTCACCGGGGAGCTGTTTTTT. The chain couples TRBV7-2 to TRBJ2-2; D remains unclear. This CDR3 is built from 13 residues. Germline assignment: CDR1 SGHTA and CDR2 FQGNSA. The V end lost 5 bases, the J end lost 4 bases, and 8 bases lay between the germline ends.

The genes are TRBV11-3 and TRBJ2-7; D gene ambiguous. V lost 6 bases, J lost 0 bases, and 3 bases lay in between. Germline loops: CDR1 SGHNT, CDR2 YENEEA. The CDR3 length is 11 residues. The CDR3 DNA follows: TGTGCCAGCAGAATCTCCTACGAGCAGTACGTC. It specifies CASRISYEQYV.

The chain recombines TRBV6-5 with TRBJ1-5; 8 bases line up with TRBD1. Per germline, CDR1 MNHEY and CDR2 SVGAGI. V shed 0 bases, J shed 4 bases, and the junction held 2 bases outside the gene matches. The CDR3 consists of 15 residues. CDR3 loop: CASSYSRQGNQPQHF. The DNA for the CDR3 is TGTGCCAGCAGTTACTCTAGACAGGGGAATCAGCCCCAGCATTTT.

This clone was observed a handful of times. This chain joins TRBV5-1 and TRBJ2-2; 8 bases are shared with TRBD1. V was clipped by 5 bases and J by 0 bases; unmatched bases: 6. The CDR3 runs 16 residues. The germline V gene has CDR1 SGHRS and CDR2 YFSETQ. The CDR3 is CASRSGTGTNTGELFF. The CDR3 DNA follows: TGCGCCAGCAGATCCGGGACAGGCACGAACACCGGGGAGCTGTTTTTT.

The V gene is TRBV2, the J gene TRBJ2-2; D is uncertain. The V end was cut by 9 bases, the J end by 4 bases, with 6 bases between. Germline loops: CDR1 SNHLY, CDR2 FYNNEI. The CDR3 loop spans 11 amino acids. This CDR3 reads CASHGTGELFF. DNA of the CDR3: TGTGCCAGTCATGGCACCGGGGAGCTGTTTTTT.

The chain recombines TRBV7-9 with TRBJ1-3, with D uncertain. V shed 3 bases and J shed 4 bases, with 4 bases lying between them. This CDR3 region has 12 residues. The germline V gene has CDR1 SEHNR and CDR2 FQNEAQ (reference sequence). The CDR3 protein is CASSFQGNTIYF. The CDR3 nucleotides are TGTGCCAGCAGCTTCCAAGGAAACACCATATATTTT.

The V and J genes are TRBV6-1 and TRBJ1-4; TRBD1 aligns across 8 bases. The trim removed 6 bases at V and 6 bases at J, leaving 6 bases unmatched. Germline CDR1 is MNHNS and CDR2 is SASEGT. The CDR3 spans 14 residues. The CDR3 nucleotides are TGTGCCAGCAGAAGCAGGGGGCTCGATGAAAAACTGTTTTTT. Its translation is CASRSRGLDEKLFF.

This sequence joins TRBV18 and TRBJ2-2; no firm D call. The V gene's germline CDR1 is KGHSH and CDR2 LQKENI. There are 13 residues in the CDR3. V was clipped by 4 bases and J by 5 bases, with 8 bases between them. The CDR3 DNA sequence: TGTGCCAGCTCACTAGAGGAAACCGGGGAGCTGTTTTTT. Residues: CASSLEETGELFF.

The chain recombines TRBV2 with TRBJ2-1; 7 nucleotides match TRBD2. Trimming removed 10 bases from V and 7 bases from J; junction bases left unmatched: 13. This CDR3 is 14 amino acids long. Germline V CDR1 and CDR2: SNHLY, FYNNEI. DNA of the CDR3: TGTGCCACCAAGGGGCGGGGGAGCCAAAATGAGCAGTTCTTC. This translates into CATKGRGSQNEQFF.

The chain uses TRBV6-5 and TRBJ2-3; a possible D gene is TRBD2 (6 bases). Trimming removed 7 bases at V and 4 bases at J, with 12 bases between. Germline-derived CDR1 and CDR2 are MNHEY and SVGAGI. The CDR3 is 13 residues long. The CDR3 loop is CASNPGAADTQYF. In DNA, the CDR3 is TGTGCCAGCAACCCGGGAGCGGCAGATACGCAGTATTTT.

The V and J genes are TRBV2 and TRBJ1-4; D is possibly TRBD1 (5 bases). The V end lost 2 bases, the J end lost 0 bases, and 10 bases lay between the germline ends. The germline V gene encodes CDR1 SNHLY and CDR2 FYNNEI. CDR3 length equals 16 residues. The DNA for the CDR3 is TGTGCCAGCAGTGAAATGACAGAAGCAACTAATGAAAAACTGTTTTTT. The encoded protein is CASSEMTEATNEKLFF.

This clone appeared a single time. V usage is TRBV29-1 and J usage is TRBJ2-2; TRBD2 matches at 7 bases. V dropped 5 bases and J dropped 5; count of bases not matched to a gene: 8. The CDR3 has 14 residues. Germline V gene sequence: CDR1 SQVTM, CDR2 ANQGSEA. The CDR3, as DNA: TGCAGCGTTTGGTCTGGGAGGGCGACCGGGGAGCTGTTTTTT. It translates to CSVWSGRATGELFF.

The J gene is TRBJ1-6, the V gene TRBV11-2; perhaps TRBD1 as D (5 bases). With 5 bases removed from V and 10 bases from J, the gap between germline ends came to 24 bases. The CDR3 covers 17 residues. Germline V gene sequence: CDR1 SGHAT, CDR2 FQNNGV. The DNA of the CDR3 is TGTGCCAGCAGCCCGAGAGCCGGGACCGCGCAGTACTCACCCCTCCACTTT. Protein sequence: CASSPRAGTAQYSPLHF.

The rearrangement uses TRBV6-4 and TRBJ1-2, with D possibly being TRBD1 (6 bases). This CDR3 comprises 15 residues. Germline lookup yields CDR1 MRHNA and CDR2 SNTAGT. V was cut by 3 bases and J by 2 bases, with 13 bases left in between. CDR3 nucleotides: TGTGCCAGCAGTGAGTACAACGGACAGAACTATGGCTACACCTTC. This codes for CASSEYNGQNYGYTF.

J is TRBJ1-3 and V is TRBV11-2, with TRBD1 matching over 7 bases. V dropped 4 bases and J dropped 0; count of bases not matched to a gene: 3. CDR3 length equals 15 residues. Germline loops: CDR1 SGHAT, CDR2 FQNNGV. CDR3 in DNA: TGTGCCAGCAGCTCGTCAGGGGGCTCTGGAAACACCATATATTTT. Translated, it gives CASSSSGGSGNTIYF.

This clone was observed a few times. This rearrangement joins TRBV7-9 to TRBJ1-1; D call uncertain. Germline loops: CDR1 SEHNR, CDR2 FQNEAQ (reference sequence). Between the trimmed V and J ends, which lost 5 bases and 1 base, there was a span of 11 bases. The CDR3 contains 14 residues. The CDR3 protein is CASSVGEGNTEAFF. DNA of the CDR3: TGTGCCAGCAGCGTCGGGGAGGGGAACACTGAAGCTTTCTTT.